Ten or more counts support the clone carrying this T cell receptor beta chain. This sample is part of a study of T cells after yellow fever vaccination. Study-wide points: Clones that expanded after primary vaccination mostly reappeared after the booster (around 96% CD4, 70% to 90% CD8).

CDR3 length equals 17 residues. CDR1 is SGHRS and CDR2 is YFSETQ in the germline V gene. V was shortened by 0 bases and J by 2 bases, with 16 bases between the two germline ends. Using its own MiXCR run on the 5' RACE reads, TCRdb lists one record per CDR3 protein. The sample records approximately 10,000 distinct CDR3 sequences, roughly 6.1% being singletons. V gene TRBV5-1 combines with J gene TRBJ2-3; D call uncertain. The sequence came from a man younger than 40 who received the YFV17D yellow fever vaccine. The specimen was PBMCs, either bulk or a sorted T-cell subset (CD4+, CD8+, memory, or dextramer-sorted; not recorded which), collected on the day of the yellow fever booster vaccination. Written as DNA, the CDR3 is TGCGCCAGCAGCTTGGGGGTCCGCGGTTCTGCCACAGATACGCAGTATTTT. Translated, it gives CASSLGVRGSATDTQYF. Full variable domain (outside the CDR3, taken from reference TRBV5-1 and TRBJ2-3): KAGVTQTPRYLIKTRGQQVTLSCSPISGHRSVSWYQQTPGQGLQFLFEYFSETQRNKGNFPGRFSGRQFSNSRSEMNVSTLELGDSALYLCASSLGVRGSATDTQYFGPGTRLTVL.